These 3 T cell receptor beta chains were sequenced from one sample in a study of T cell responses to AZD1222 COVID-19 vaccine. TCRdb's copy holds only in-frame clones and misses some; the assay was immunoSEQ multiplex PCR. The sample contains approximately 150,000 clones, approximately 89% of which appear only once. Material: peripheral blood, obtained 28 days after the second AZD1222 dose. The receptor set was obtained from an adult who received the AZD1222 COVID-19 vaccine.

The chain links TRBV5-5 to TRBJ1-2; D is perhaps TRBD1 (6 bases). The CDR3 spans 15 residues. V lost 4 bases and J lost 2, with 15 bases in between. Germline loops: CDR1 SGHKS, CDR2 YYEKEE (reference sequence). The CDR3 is CASSQDSSLNYGYTF. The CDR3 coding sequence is TGTGCCAGCAGCCAGGACAGCTCGCTAAACTATGGCTACACCTTC.

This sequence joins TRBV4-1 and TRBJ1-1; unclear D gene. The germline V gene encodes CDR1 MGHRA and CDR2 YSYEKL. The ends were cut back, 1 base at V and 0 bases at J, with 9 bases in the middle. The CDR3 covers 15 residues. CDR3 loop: CASSQVPAMNTEAFF. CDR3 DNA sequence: TGCGCCAGCAGCCAAGTCCCGGCTATGAACACTGAAGCTTTCTTT.

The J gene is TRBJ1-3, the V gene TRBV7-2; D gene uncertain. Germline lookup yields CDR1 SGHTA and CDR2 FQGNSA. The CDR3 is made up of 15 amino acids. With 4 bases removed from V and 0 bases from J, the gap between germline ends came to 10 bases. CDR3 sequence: CASSSGPSSGNTIYF. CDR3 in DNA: TGTGCCAGCAGCTCAGGACCGAGCTCTGGAAACACCATATATTTT.